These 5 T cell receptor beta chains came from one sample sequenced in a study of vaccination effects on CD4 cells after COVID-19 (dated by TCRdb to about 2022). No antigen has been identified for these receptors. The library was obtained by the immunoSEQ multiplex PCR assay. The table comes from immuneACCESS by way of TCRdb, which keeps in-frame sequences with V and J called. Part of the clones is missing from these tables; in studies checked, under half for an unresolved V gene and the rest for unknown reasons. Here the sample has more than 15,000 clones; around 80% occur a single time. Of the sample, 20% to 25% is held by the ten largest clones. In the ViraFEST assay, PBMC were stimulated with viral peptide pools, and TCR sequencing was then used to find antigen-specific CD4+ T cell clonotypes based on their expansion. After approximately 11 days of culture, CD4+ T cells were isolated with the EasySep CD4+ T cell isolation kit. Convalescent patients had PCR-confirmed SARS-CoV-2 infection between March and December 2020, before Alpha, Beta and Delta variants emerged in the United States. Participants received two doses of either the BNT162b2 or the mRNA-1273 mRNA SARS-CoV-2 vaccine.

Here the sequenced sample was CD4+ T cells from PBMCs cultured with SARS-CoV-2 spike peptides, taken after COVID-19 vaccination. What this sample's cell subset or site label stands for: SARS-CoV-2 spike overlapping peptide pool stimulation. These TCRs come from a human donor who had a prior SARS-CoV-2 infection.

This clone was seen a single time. CDR3 sequence (DNA): TGTGCCAGCAGCCCACTCGAGCTCGGGGAGCTGTTTTTT. This translates into CASSPLELGELFF. This chain joins TRBV3-1 (or the pseudogene TRBV3-2) and TRBJ2-2, with D unclear. This CDR3 contains 13 residues. Deletions cut 4 bases from V and 7 bases from J, with 10 bases between. Germline loops: CDR1 LGHDT, CDR2 YNNKEL (reference sequence).

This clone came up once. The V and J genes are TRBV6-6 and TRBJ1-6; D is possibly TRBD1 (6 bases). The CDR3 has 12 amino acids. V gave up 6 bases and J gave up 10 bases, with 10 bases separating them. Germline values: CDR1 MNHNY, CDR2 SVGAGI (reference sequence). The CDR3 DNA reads TGTGCCAGCAGACAGGGAGGCTCACCCCTCCACTTT. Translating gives CASRQGGSPLHF.

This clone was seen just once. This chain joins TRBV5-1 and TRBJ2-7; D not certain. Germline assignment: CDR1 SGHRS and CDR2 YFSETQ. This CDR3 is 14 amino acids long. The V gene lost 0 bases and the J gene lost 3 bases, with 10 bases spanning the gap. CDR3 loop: CASSLVPTNYEQYF. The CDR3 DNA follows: TGCGCCAGCAGCTTGGTGCCCACAAACTACGAGCAGTACTTC.

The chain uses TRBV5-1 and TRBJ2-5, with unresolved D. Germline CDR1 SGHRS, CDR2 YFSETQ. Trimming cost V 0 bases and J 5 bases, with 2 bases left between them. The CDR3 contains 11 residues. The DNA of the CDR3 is TGCGCCAGCAGCTTGGCGGAGACCCAGTACTTC. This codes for CASSLAETQYF. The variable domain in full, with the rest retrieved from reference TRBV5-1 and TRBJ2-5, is KAGVTQTPRYLIKTRGQQVTLSCSPISGHRSVSWYQQTPGQGLQFLFEYFSETQRNKGNFPGRFSGRQFSNSRSEMNVSTLELGDSALYLCASSLAETQYFGPGTRLLVL.

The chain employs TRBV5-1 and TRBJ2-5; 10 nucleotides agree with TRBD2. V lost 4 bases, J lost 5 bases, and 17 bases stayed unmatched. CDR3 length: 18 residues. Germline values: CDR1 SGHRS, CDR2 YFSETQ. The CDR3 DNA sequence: TGCGCCAGCAGCCCCGACCCCCCTAGCGGGAGACGTCAGGAGACCCAGTACTTC. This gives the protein CASSPDPPSGRRQETQYF.